This TCR beta chain was profiled in a study of blood T cell repertoires in COVID-19 (dated by TCRdb to about 2020). Looking at the study overall: Samples from collaborators originated in the United States, Italy and Spain and spanned both the acute and convalescent phases of COVID-19. The prospective study material was composed of cDNA or gDNA derived from T cells, B-cell-depleted T cells, or PBMCs. The dataset comprised deeply sampled blood TCRbeta repertoires from subjects exposed to, actively infected with, or recovered from COVID-19. The repertoires were released in a freely available public database meant as a resource for research on the immune response to SARS-CoV-2. The samples were drawn from the first 160 participants of the ongoing ImmuneRACE study and from under 1,500 subjects provided by 6 global collaborators. The sample metadata nearly always contained a de-identified subject ID, COVID-19 status, age in years and sex. HLA class I and class II types, where available, came from metadata supplied by the sample provider rather than from assay-based typing.

One collaborating source in Seattle enrolled patients while the patients were actively infected and followed the patients over time throughout the course of disease. The collaborating institutions used their own protocols to collect whole blood in K2EDTA tubes. For TCRbeta analysis, collaborators shipped samples in one of three forms: frozen whole blood, isolated PBMCs, or DNA extracted from either of those sample types. On this clone itself: No cognate antigen has been identified for it. One base away there is no much larger clone; base qualities are not given.

Spanning cysteine to phenylalanine, the CDR3 consists of 14 amino acids. Only the CDR3 region is kept as DNA, spanning 42 bases read in frame from base 1. Sequences LGHNT (CDR1) and FRNRAP (CDR2) are obtained from the germline V gene. V lost 4 bases and J lost 8 bases; the stretch between them is 17 bases long. Study-level results and caveats: The quantity of clinical and demographic metadata differed by source and by participant and was supplied without curation.

The immunoSEQ Assay, a bias-controlled multiplex PCR, was used to amplify TCRbeta CDR3 regions from genomic DNA. In the paper's pipeline: The number of nucleated cells in each sample was estimated from the amplification of reference gene primers within the assay. Sequence reads were collapsed and filtered to measure the absolute abundance of every unique TCRbeta CDR3 rearrangement. Productive Simpson clonality was computed per sample as the square root of Simpson's diversity index over productive rearrangements. Entries here come from immuneACCESS through TCRdb and include only in-frame sequences with V and J called. Some clones fail to appear in such tables; in the studies checked, an unresolved V gene covers under half of the shortfall, and the cause of the remainder is unknown. That table furnishes V, J and clone size, whereas the DNA furnished D and trimming. The sample table lists 150,000 to 250,000 clones, about 93% of them with a count of one. Together, the top ten hold 0.6% to 0.8% of the sample.

This receptor was taken from a man younger than 40 with COVID-19, enrolled during active disease. This sequence uses TRBV12-5 and TRBJ1-2, with the identity of the D gene unclear. Sequenced: peripheral blood. The DNA sequence reads TGTGCTAGTGGTTCCACCCCGGGAGCGGGGGGCTACACCTTC. Its protein product is CASGSTPGAGGYTF.